The present TCR beta chain was sequenced within a study of cytomegalovirus exposure and HLA in healthy donors. Notes on the study in general: Most observed TCR sequences were rare, whereas some public TCRs were detected in many donors. The authors listed 180 or so TCR beta chains as cytomegalovirus-associated. Per published reports, the classifier diagnosed cytomegalovirus status with high specificity and sensitivity. The TCR clusters that emerged in the first cohort tended, a later analysis found, to co-occur in the approximately 130 validation repertoires.

TCRdb's table, derived via immunoSEQ multiplex PCR, lists solely in-frame clones and lacks some. The top ten hold approximately 1.4% of the sample, which has some 80,000 clones, roughly 96% seen once. The sample holds one count of this clone. Its target is not known. After removal of 6 bases from V and 5 bases from J, the junction contained 7 bases not matched to a gene. Germline V gene sequence: CDR1 SGHRS, CDR2 YFSETQ. The CDR3 consists of 14 residues. The chain combines TRBV5-1 with TRBJ2-2, with 7 bases fitting TRBD1. The sequenced sample was PBMCs. The sequence was collected from a woman aged 18-29 years in good health and CMV-seronegative. The CDR3 region has the DNA TGCGCCAGCAAAGGGGGCGCCCCTACCGGGGAGCTGTTTTTT. Translating it yields CASKGGAPTGELFF.